These 22 T cell receptor beta chains share one sample of origin, sequenced in a study of high-grade serous ovarian cancer treatment subgroups. Assay used: immunoSEQ multiplex PCR; TCRdb lists only in-frame clones, some missing. The repertoire holds about 4,500 clones, with more than 70% as singletons. Tumor tissue was taken before any definitive surgery or chemotherapy was given. The sample taken for sequencing was tumor tissue. The receptor set was obtained from a human donor with high-grade serous ovarian cancer.

This chain links TRBV4-3 with TRBJ2-7; D uncertain. The ends were cut back, 0 bases at V and 4 bases at J, with 10 bases in the middle. This CDR3 has 14 residues. Germline V gene data show CDR1 as LGHNA and CDR2 as YSLEER. DNA of the CDR3: TGCGCCAGCAGCCAAGATGTCCCGGTATACGAGCAGTACTTC. The encoded protein is CASSQDVPVYEQYF.

This chain uses TRBV27 with TRBJ2-3, with TRBD2 matching 11 bases. Germline V gives CDR1 MNHEY, CDR2 SMNVEV (reference sequence). CDR3 length: 16 amino acids. Unmatched junction bases numbered 13, after V lost 3 bases and J lost 11 bases. CDR3 DNA sequence: TGTGCCAGCAGTTTGACTCCGGGACTAGCGGCCCTGGGGCAGTATTTT. Translated: CASSLTPGLAALGQYF.

CDR3 in DNA: TGTGCCAGCAGCTTGTTAGGAGGGACAGGGGGCTCTGAAGCTTTCTTT. Protein sequence: CASSLLGGTGGSEAFF. This rearrangement joins TRBV11-2 to TRBJ1-1, with 12 bases that match TRBD1. The V and J ends lost 3 bases and 6 bases, in that order; junction bases with no gene match: 8. In germline, CDR1 is SGHAT, CDR2 FQNNGV. This CDR3 spans 16 amino acids. The full variable domain, completed using reference TRBV11-2 and TRBJ1-1, is EAGVAQSPRYKIIEKRQSVAFWCNPISGHATLYWYQQILGQGPKLLIQFQNNGVVDDSQLPKDRFSAERLKGVDSTLKIQPAKLEDSAVYLCASSLLGGTGGSEAFFGQGTRLTVV.

This chain joins TRBV7-8 and TRBJ2-5; 9 positions match TRBD2. The V segment lost 1 base and the J segment 10 bases; nucleotides outside the gene matches: 16. Germline V gene sequence: CDR1 SGHVS, CDR2 FQNEAQ. This CDR3 is built from 17 residues. The CDR3 is CASSLDGLAGRGGIQYF. The DNA of the CDR3 is TGTGCCAGCAGCTTAGACGGCCTAGCGGGGCGAGGGGGGATCCAGTACTTC.

On this clone: The same CDR3 is also encoded by other DNA sequences in this sample. V usage is TRBV29-1 and J usage is TRBJ2-2; 8 nucleotides agree with TRBD2. V lost 4 bases to trimming and J lost 2 bases; unmatched junction nucleotides: 3. Germline CDR1 SQVTM, CDR2 ANQGSEA. This CDR3 has 14 amino acids. The CDR3, as DNA: TGCAGCGTTGGCACTAGCGGTAACACCGGGGAGCTGTTTTTT. The encoded protein is CSVGTSGNTGELFF.

This clone was recorded once. This chain joins TRBV6-5 and TRBJ2-5; TRBD1 matches 7 bases. The better agreement between TRBJ2-7 and the DNA end casts doubt on the J call. The CDR3 sequence is 12 residues long. Per germline, CDR1 MNHEY and CDR2 SVGAGI. CDR3 sequence: CASSRGQDEQYF. CDR3 bases: TGTGCCAGCAGTCGAGGACAGGACGAGCAGTACTTC.

This clone was counted only a few times. The chain uses TRBV5-1 and TRBJ1-5; D is uncertain. The CDR3 is made up of 17 amino acids. From germline, CDR1 is SGHRS and CDR2 YFSETQ. V was shortened by 0 bases and J by 1 base, with 14 bases between the two germline ends. The CDR3: CASSLEETPGSNQPQHF. In DNA, the CDR3 is TGCGCCAGCAGCTTGGAAGAGACCCCGGGGAGCAATCAGCCCCAGCATTTT.

J is TRBJ2-2 and V is TRBV9; 7 bases map to TRBD2. The CDR3 covers 14 residues. V lost 1 base, J lost 11 bases, and 8 bases stayed unmatched. In germline, CDR1 is SGDLS, CDR2 YYNGEE. DNA for the CDR3: TGTGCCAGCAGCGTAAAGAGACTAGCTTTAGAGCTGTTTTTT. Translating it yields CASSVKRLALELFF.

The rearrangement links TRBV27 to TRBJ2-3; TRBD2 aligns across 9 bases. The CDR3 has 14 amino acids. V lost 5 bases and J lost 9; bases outside the gene matches: 9. CDR1 MNHEY and CDR2 SMNVEV come from the germline V gene (reference sequence). The CDR3 region is CASSTTPGLATQYF. The CDR3, as DNA: TGTGCCAGCAGTACCACCCCGGGACTAGCCACGCAGTATTTT.

The CDR3 sequence: CASSLDSRSYNEQFF. CDR3 DNA: TGCGCCAGCAGCTTGGACAGTCGCTCCTACAATGAGCAGTTCTTC. This rearrangement joins TRBV5-1 to TRBJ2-1, with no clear D. Germline V lookup: CDR1 SGHRS, CDR2 YFSETQ. The length of the CDR3 is 15 residues. V was shortened by 0 bases and J by 0 bases, with 7 bases between the two germline ends. Filled out from reference TRBV5-1 and TRBJ2-1, the complete variable domain reads KAGVTQTPRYLIKTRGQQVTLSCSPISGHRSVSWYQQTPGQGLQFLFEYFSETQRNKGNFPGRFSGRQFSNSRSEMNVSTLELGDSALYLCASSLDSRSYNEQFFGPGTRLTVL.

This chain connects TRBV2 to TRBJ2-1, with a weak D call TRBD1 (6 bases). This CDR3 is 14 amino acids long. The V and J ends lost 3 bases and 1 base respectively, with 7 bases between them. CDR1 and CDR2 from the germline V gene are SNHLY and FYNNEI. The CDR3 DNA reads as TGTGCCAGCAGTGAGGACAGTTCCTACAATGAGCAGTTCTTC. Amino acid sequence: CASSEDSSYNEQFF.

This clone appeared a few times. This rearrangement joins TRBV15 to TRBJ1-1; no clear D. The germline V and J ends were trimmed by 9 bases and 1 base, with 9 bases remaining between them. This CDR3 contains 12 residues. The germline CDR1 and CDR2 sequences are LNHNV and YYDKDF (reference sequence). In DNA, the CDR3 is TGTGCCACTCGTAAGTGGAACACTGAAGCTTTCTTT. It specifies CATRKWNTEAFF. Using reference TRBV15 and TRBJ1-1 for the parts outside the CDR3, the full variable domain is DAMVIQNPRYQVTQFGKPVTLSCSQTLNHNVMYWYQQKSSQAPKLLFHYYDKDFNNEADTPDNFQSRRPNTSFCFLDIRSPGLGDTAMYLCATRKWNTEAFFGQGTRLTVV.

This clone was picked up a small number of times. The V gene is TRBV27, the J gene TRBJ1-2, with a weak D call TRBD1 (5 bases). The CDR3 sequence is 13 residues long. Germline CDR1 MNHEY, CDR2 SMNVEV (reference sequence). V lost 2 bases and J lost 6, with 10 bases in between. CDR3 coding DNA: TGTGCCAGCAGTTTACGGGGCGTTAATGGCTACACCTTC. Protein sequence: CASSLRGVNGYTF.

This clone was counted a single time. V is TRBV12-5 and J is TRBJ2-3, with a weak D call TRBD2 (5 bases). Germline V gene data show CDR1 as LGHNT and CDR2 as FRNRAP. V was trimmed by 7 bases and J by 0 bases, leaving 11 bases between them. CDR3 length: 14 amino acids. CDR3 sequence (DNA): TGTGCTAGTGTCCCCTCGGGGAGCACAGATACGCAGTATTTT. It is translated as CASVPSGSTDTQYF.

The chain uses TRBV1 and TRBJ1-2; the table gives TRBD1 as D, unverified against the DNA. TRBV1 is listed as a pseudogene. The CDR3 has 19 amino acids. The CDR3 protein is CTSRTTGLCEMRKTYGYTF. DNA for the CDR3: TGCACCAGCAGGACGACAGGTTTGTGCGAAATGCGAAAGACCTATGGCTACACCTTC.

CDR3 sequence (DNA): TGTGCCAGCAGCGTAGCATCGGGGGGAGAGGGACCCCAAGAGACCCAGTACTTC. Its protein product is CASSVASGGEGPQETQYF. The chain couples TRBV9 to TRBJ2-5; 7 bases match TRBD2. The CDR3 contains 18 residues. Germline V gene sequence: CDR1 SGDLS, CDR2 YYNGEE. V lost 0 bases to trimming and J lost 1 base; unmatched junction nucleotides: 12.

The chain recombines TRBV5-1 with TRBJ2-5; TRBD1 matches 8 bases. This CDR3 contains 16 residues. The V segment lost 1 base and the J segment 5 bases; nucleotides outside the gene matches: 10. The germline gives CDR1 SGHRS, CDR2 YFSETQ. The CDR3 spells CASSLSGQGQEETQYF. CDR3 DNA sequence: TGCGCCAGCAGCTTGAGTGGACAGGGCCAGGAGGAGACCCAGTACTTC. The variable domain in full, completed from reference TRBV5-1 and TRBJ2-5, reads KAGVTQTPRYLIKTRGQQVTLSCSPISGHRSVSWYQQTPGQGLQFLFEYFSETQRNKGNFPGRFSGRQFSNSRSEMNVSTLELGDSALYLCASSLSGQGQEETQYFGPGTRLLVL.

Only one count was recorded for this clone. The chain recombines TRBV10-3 with TRBJ2-7; D is perhaps TRBD1 (6 bases). Trimming left V 2 bases short and J 6 bases short, with 8 bases between. Germline CDR1 is ENHRY and CDR2 is SYGVKD. CDR3 length: 12 amino acids. The CDR3, as DNA: TGTGCCATCAGTGAGATCAGGGGCGAGCAGTACTTC. Encoded protein: CAISEIRGEQYF.

The chain links TRBV5-4 to TRBJ1-2, with TRBD1 matching over 8 bases. This CDR3 has 16 amino acids. The junction had 13 bases not matched to a gene; V was cut back by 1 base and J by 8 bases. The germline V gene has CDR1 SGHNT and CDR2 YYREEE (reference sequence). CDR3 in amino acids: CASSLRTGPGGVGYTF. The CDR3 bases are TGTGCCAGCAGCTTGCGTACGGGGCCAGGGGGCGTCGGCTACACCTTC. Variable domain in full (rest from reference TRBV5-4 and TRBJ1-2): ETGVTQSPTHLIKTRGQQVTLRCSSQSGHNTVSWYQQALGQGPQFIFQYYREEENGRGNFPPRFSGLQFPNYSSELNVNALELDDSALYLCASSLRTGPGGVGYTFGSGTRLTVV.

The gene calls are TRBV20-1 and TRBJ1-2; D gene unclear. The length of the CDR3 is 11 residues. The V end was cut by 3 bases, the J end by 0 bases, with 2 bases between. The germline gives CDR1 DFQATT, CDR2 SNEGSKA (reference sequence). CDR3 in amino acids: CSASSNYGYTF. The CDR3 nucleotides are TGCAGTGCTAGTTCTAACTATGGCTACACCTTC.

The genes are TRBV4-2 and TRBJ2-7; 9 bases align to TRBD1. CDR1 is LGHNA, CDR2 YNFKEQ, per germline. CDR3 length: 15 residues. After removal of 2 bases from V and 5 bases from J, the junction contained 7 bases not matched to a gene. The CDR3 DNA follows: TGTGCCAGCAGCCAATTGGGACAGGGAACTGACGAGCAGTACTTC. The encoded protein is CASSQLGQGTDEQYF.

The V and J genes are TRBV30 and TRBJ1-5; D uncertain. Trimming shortened V by 3 bases and J by 2 bases, and 8 bases separated the two germline ends. The CDR3 is made up of 13 amino acids. Germline V gives CDR1 GTSNPN, CDR2 SVGIG (reference sequence). In DNA, the CDR3 is TGTGCCTGGAGGGACGGTGGCAATCAGCCCCAGCATTTT. This sequence encodes CAWRDGGNQPQHF.